This passage covers 14 T cell receptor beta chains from one sample sequenced in a study of T cells in Graves' hyperthyroidism and ophthalmopathy. TCR beta CDR3 regions were amplified from RNA transcripts. An initial round of RT-PCR targeting the TCR CDR3 relied on the HTBI primer set. Using its own MiXCR run on the multiplex PCR reads, TCRdb lists one record per CDR3 protein. Seen here are about 320,000 distinct CDR3 sequences, approximately 17% observed once, and the top ten hold 33%. The specimen was blood. These TCRs come from a man aged 25 to 45 with Graves' hyperthyroidism.

Many counts were recorded for this clonotype. The chain carries TRBV20-1 and TRBJ2-3, with 10 bases identical to TRBD2. V gave up 3 bases and J gave up 4 bases; unmatched junction bases: 4. Germline loops: CDR1 DFQATT, CDR2 SNEGSKA (reference sequence). The CDR3 spans 14 residues. CDR3 region: CSARSSGSPDTQYF. The CDR3 DNA follows: TGCAGTGCTAGGTCTAGCGGGAGTCCAGATACGCAGTATTTT.

Many counts were recorded for this clonotype. The CDR3 DNA reads TGTGCCAGCTCACCCGGGACACCGGGGAACACTGAAGCTTTCTTT. This translates into CASSPGTPGNTEAFF. The chain joins TRBV18 to TRBJ1-1; D may be TRBD1 (6 bases). V was shortened by 3 bases and J by 1 base, with 12 bases between the two germline ends. The V gene's germline CDR1 is KGHSH and CDR2 LQKENI. The length of the CDR3 is 15 residues.

This clonotype appeared a few times. The gene calls are TRBV19 and TRBJ1-1; D is unclear. V lost 3 bases and J 0 bases, leaving 11 bases between the germline ends. Germline CDR1 LNHDA, CDR2 SQIVND (reference sequence). The CDR3 consists of 15 residues. CDR3 region: CASSIMSSVNTEAFF. For the CDR3, the DNA is TGTGCCAGTAGTATTATGAGTAGTGTGAACACTGAAGCTTTCTTT.

This chain joins TRBV9 and TRBJ2-6; 10 bases agree with TRBD2. Germline CDR1 and CDR2: SGDLS and YYNGEE. The J segment lost 12 bases and the V segment lost 0 bases, leaving 3 bases of the junction unmatched. The CDR3 runs 14 residues. For the CDR3, the DNA is TGTGCCAGCAGCGTAGTAGCGGGAGGCGGCGTCCTGACTTTC. Amino acid sequence: CASSVVAGGGVLTF.

The V gene is TRBV3-1, the J gene TRBJ2-5; D not resolved. CDR3 size: 14 residues. The V gene lost 0 bases and the J gene lost 5 bases, with 10 bases spanning the gap. Germline CDR1 reads LGHDT; CDR2 reads YNNKEL (reference sequence). This CDR3 reads CASSQDLDRETQYF. In DNA form, the CDR3 reads TGTGCCAGCAGCCAAGATCTAGATAGGGAGACCCAGTACTTC.

This clonotype was counted ten times or more. The J gene is TRBJ2-4, the V gene TRBV11-2; 7 bases are shared with TRBD1. With 5 bases clipped from V and 0 bases from J, the junction kept 7 bases outside the gene matches. CDR1 is SGHAT and CDR2 is FQNNGV in the germline V gene. The CDR3 extends over 16 amino acids. The CDR3: CASSPGQAGAKNIQYF. Here the CDR3 DNA reads TGTGCCAGCAGCCCCGGACAGGCCGGAGCCAAAAACATTCAGTACTTC.

Only a few counts were recorded for this clonotype. The J gene is TRBJ2-1, the V gene TRBV5-1, with a weak D call TRBD2 (6 bases). V lost 5 bases and J 5 bases, leaving 20 bases between the germline ends. CDR1 is SGHRS and CDR2 is YFSETQ in the germline V gene. The CDR3 contains 16 residues. The CDR3 region has the DNA TGCGCCAGCAGGCCCGAATTAGTAGCGGAGAACAATGAGCAGTTCTTC. Its protein product is CASRPELVAENNEQFF.

Only a few counts were recorded for this clonotype. A much more abundant neighbour one base away suggests this may be a read error. The chain recombines TRBV7-2 with TRBJ2-7, with 10 bases lining up with TRBD2. CDR1 is SGHTA and CDR2 is FQGNSA in the germline V gene. CDR3 length: 15 amino acids. The J segment lost 6 bases and the V segment lost 5 bases, leaving 10 bases of the junction unmatched. The CDR3 region has the DNA TGTGCCAGCAGCCCCACCGGACTAGCGGACTGCGAGCAGTACTTC. This gives the protein CASSPTGLADCEQYF.

This clonotype was counted many times. The rearrangement joins TRBV10-3 to TRBJ2-2; D not resolved. Trimming took 6 bases from V and 4 from J, leaving 15 bases between them. This CDR3 is built from 15 residues. In germline, CDR1 is ENHRY, CDR2 SYGVKD. The CDR3 reads CAISTGSGTTGELFF. For the CDR3, the DNA is TGTGCCATCAGCACCGGGTCAGGAACCACCGGGGAGCTGTTTTTT.

This clonotype was counted many times. This chain uses TRBV6-1 with TRBJ2-3; no reliable D call. Looked up from germline, CDR1 is MNHNS and CDR2 is SASEGT. The CDR3 is 13 amino acids. V was cut by 5 bases and J by 8 bases, with 14 bases left in between. The CDR3 DNA is TGTGCCAGCAGTTCCCTGCTAAAAAGTACGCAGTATTTT. Translated, it gives CASSSLLKSTQYF.

In its sample, this clonotype was seen many times. This chain joins TRBV6-1 and TRBJ2-3, with TRBD2 matching over 8 bases. CDR1 and CDR2 (germline): MNHNS, SASEGT. V trimming: 6 bases; J trimming: 5 bases; junction bases outside the gene matches: 4. CDR3 length equals 13 residues. Here the CDR3 reads CASSPSGQDTQYF. CDR3 nucleotide sequence: TGTGCCAGCAGCCCTAGCGGGCAAGATACGCAGTATTTT.

This chain links TRBV4-1 with TRBJ1-1; 9 bases map to TRBD1. The CDR3 consists of 16 residues. After removal of 3 bases from V and 4 bases from J, the junction contained 9 bases not matched to a gene. The V gene's germline CDR1 is MGHRA and CDR2 YSYEKL. This CDR3 is CASSHKGGQGITEAFF. CDR3 nucleotide sequence: TGCGCCAGCAGCCACAAAGGAGGACAGGGGATCACTGAAGCTTTCTTT.

This clonotype was seen at least ten times. The rearrangement links TRBV12-3 or TRBV12-4 to TRBJ2-7; tentative D call: TRBD2 (6 bases). This CDR3 comprises 13 residues. V lost 5 bases to trimming and J lost 5 bases, with 13 bases between them. The CDR3 bases are TGTGCCAGCAGTGGCCCGGGGGTCAACGAGCAGTACTTC. Its translation is CASSGPGVNEQYF.

This clonotype was observed a few times. This chain links TRBV13 with TRBJ2-2; no clear D gene. Trimming took 4 bases from V and 6 from J, leaving 9 bases between them. The CDR3 runs 13 residues. The germline V gene has CDR1 PRHDT and CDR2 FYEKMQ (reference sequence). DNA of the CDR3: TGTGCCAGCAGCTCCAGTTTTCCCGGGGAGCTGTTTTTT. It is translated as CASSSSFPGELFF.